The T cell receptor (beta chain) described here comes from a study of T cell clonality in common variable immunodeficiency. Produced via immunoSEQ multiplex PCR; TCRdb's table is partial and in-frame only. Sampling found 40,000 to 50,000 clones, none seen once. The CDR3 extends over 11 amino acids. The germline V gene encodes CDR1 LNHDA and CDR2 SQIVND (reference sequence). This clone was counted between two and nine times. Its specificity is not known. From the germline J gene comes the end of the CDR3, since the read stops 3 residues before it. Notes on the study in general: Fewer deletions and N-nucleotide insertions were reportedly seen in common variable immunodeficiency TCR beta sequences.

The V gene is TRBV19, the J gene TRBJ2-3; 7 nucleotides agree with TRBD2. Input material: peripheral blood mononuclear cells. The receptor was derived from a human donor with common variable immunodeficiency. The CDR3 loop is CASSISGTQYF. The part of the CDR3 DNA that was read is TGTGCCAGTAGTATTAGCGGGACG.